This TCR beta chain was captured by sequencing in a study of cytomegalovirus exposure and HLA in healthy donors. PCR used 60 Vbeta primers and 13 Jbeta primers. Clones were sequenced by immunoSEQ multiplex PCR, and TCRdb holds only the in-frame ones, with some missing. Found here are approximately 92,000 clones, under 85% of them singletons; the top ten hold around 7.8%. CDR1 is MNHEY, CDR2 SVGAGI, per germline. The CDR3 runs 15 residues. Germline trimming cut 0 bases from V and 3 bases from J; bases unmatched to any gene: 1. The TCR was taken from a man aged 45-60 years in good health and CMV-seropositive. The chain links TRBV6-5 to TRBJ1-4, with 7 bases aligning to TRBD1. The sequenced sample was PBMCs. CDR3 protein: CASSYSDRANEKLFF. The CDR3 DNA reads TGTGCCAGCAGTTACTCTGACAGGGCTAATGAAAAACTGTTTTTT.